One and the same sample provided the 31 T cell receptor beta chains below, sequenced in a study of CD8 T cells in ankylosing spondylitis. TCRdb passed the 5' RACE reads through MiXCR, listing each CDR3 protein once. The sample lists 150,000 to 200,000 distinct CDR3 sequences, 11% occurring once. Sequencing input: blood, either unsorted or a sorted T cell fraction (not recorded which). The source is a male donor with ankylosing spondylitis or in good health (not recorded which).

The table lists this clonotype with a few counts. This chain joins TRBV20-1 and TRBJ2-5; a possible D gene is TRBD2 (5 bases). This CDR3 is built from 14 residues. V dropped 0 bases and J dropped 4 bases, with 12 bases sitting between them. The germline V gene encodes CDR1 DFQATT and CDR2 SNEGSKA (reference sequence). DNA of the CDR3: TGCAGTGCTAGAGACTGGCGGAGGTCAGAGACCCAGTACTTC. It translates to CSARDWRRSETQYF.

This clonotype appeared many times. The chain is built from TRBV3-1 and TRBJ1-2, with a possible D match to TRBD1 (6 bases). Germline lookup yields CDR1 LGHDT and CDR2 YNNKEL (reference sequence). There are 17 residues in the CDR3. V was clipped by 1 base and J by 4 bases, with 19 bases between them. For the CDR3, the DNA is TGTGCCAGCAGCCAAGGCTCGAGTAGACAGGAAGCCTATGGCTACACCTTC. Protein sequence: CASSQGSSRQEAYGYTF.

About this clonotype itself: The junction does not match germline at one end; this may be a read error. The V and J genes are TRBV6-2 or TRBV6-3 and TRBJ2-3; 9 bases line up with TRBD2. The CDR3 has 18 residues. The germline CDR1 and CDR2 sequences are MNHEY and SVGEGT. CDR3 sequence (DNA): TGTGCCAGCAGTTATCGGCTAGCGGGGCCTGAAAGCACAGATAAGCAGTATTTT. Translating gives CASSYRLAGPESTDKQYF.

Points on this clonotype: This may arise from a read error, as a much more abundant clone is one base away. The genes are TRBV3-1 and TRBJ1-1; TRBD1 matches 9 bases. The germline gives CDR1 LGHDT, CDR2 YNNKEL (reference sequence). V trimming: 6 bases; J trimming: 4 bases; junction bases outside the gene matches: 9. This CDR3 contains 15 residues. The CDR3: CASRDLDRGGTEAFF. The CDR3 DNA reads TGTGCCAGCAGGGATCTCGACAGGGGGGGCACTGAAGCTTTCTTT.

This clonotype was found a few times. This sequence joins TRBV4-3 and TRBJ2-1; 9 bases map to TRBD2. Trimming took 4 bases from V and 2 from J; bases not matched to a gene: 0. The CDR3 sequence is 14 residues long. Germline CDR1 and CDR2: LGHNA and YSLEER. This CDR3 reads CASSPSGAYNEQFF. In DNA, the CDR3 is TGCGCCAGCAGCCCTAGCGGGGCCTACAATGAGCAGTTCTTC.

In its sample, this clonotype was seen many times. The chain uses TRBV2 and TRBJ1-2, with 10 bases lining up with TRBD1. The CDR3 length is 15 residues. Germline CDR1 SNHLY, CDR2 FYNNEI. Trimming at V came to 7 bases and at J to 2 bases, leaving 7 bases not matched to a gene. The DNA of the CDR3 is TGTGCCAGCAAGTTCGGGACAGGGGACAACTATGGCTACACCTTC. Translated, it gives CASKFGTGDNYGYTF.

In this sample, this clonotype turned up many times. This rearrangement joins TRBV6-1 to TRBJ2-1; D uncertain. There are 13 residues in the CDR3. With 5 bases removed from V and 3 bases from J, the gap between germline ends came to 8 bases. Per germline, CDR1 MNHNS and CDR2 SASEGT. The CDR3 nucleotides are TGTGCCAGCAGTACAAACCTCTACAATGAGCAGTTCTTC. It translates to CASSTNLYNEQFF.

This clonotype appeared many times. This chain joins TRBV12-3 or TRBV12-4 and TRBJ2-3; either TRBD1 or TRBD2 may fit D (7 bases each). The CDR3 extends over 16 amino acids. Deletions cut 3 bases from V and 0 bases from J, with 13 bases between. The CDR3 region has the DNA TGTGCCAGCAGTTTCCAGGGGGGGGAAAGCACAGATACGCAGTATTTT. Protein product: CASSFQGGESTDTQYF.

This clonotype has ten or more counts. The chain is built from TRBV5-5 and TRBJ2-7; TRBD1 might be the D (5 bases). This CDR3 contains 15 residues. Germline V CDR1 and CDR2: SGHKS, YYEKEE (reference sequence). V gave up 4 bases and J gave up 7 bases, with 21 bases separating them. This CDR3 is CASSLVPSGPWEQYF. Written as DNA, the CDR3 is TGTGCCAGCAGCCTCGTTCCCTCAGGGCCCTGGGAGCAGTACTTC.

This clonotype was picked up a small number of times. The chain couples TRBV7-9 to TRBJ2-2; D perhaps matches TRBD2 (5 bases). CDR3 length: 12 residues. V lost 3 bases to trimming and J lost 7 bases, with 6 bases between them. Looked up from germline, CDR1 is SEHNR and CDR2 is FQNEAQ (reference sequence). In DNA, the CDR3 is TGTGCCAGCAGCTTCGGGGACGGGGAGCTGTTTTTT. This codes for CASSFGDGELFF.

This clonotype was detected only a few times. This chain links TRBV7-8 with TRBJ2-7; possibly TRBD2 for D (5 bases). V gave up 3 bases and J gave up 4 bases, with 13 bases separating them. The CDR3 covers 14 residues. CDR1 is SGHVS and CDR2 is FQNEAQ in the germline V gene. The CDR3 sequence is CASSLREFSYEQYF. DNA of the CDR3: TGTGCCAGCAGCTTGAGGGAGTTCTCGTACGAGCAGTACTTC.

This clonotype was recorded a few times. This chain's CDR3 is CASSFGGVSETQYF. In DNA, the CDR3 is TGCGCCAGCAGCTTCGGAGGGGTGTCAGAGACCCAGTACTTC. The chain uses TRBV10-2 and TRBJ2-5, with D tentatively TRBD2 (6 bases). The CDR3 sequence is 14 residues long. Germline V gene data show CDR1 as WSHSY and CDR2 as SAAADI. V lost 6 bases and J lost 4, with 15 bases in between.

This clonotype showed up many times. The V gene is TRBV5-1, the J gene TRBJ2-2; 7 bases line up with TRBD2. The CDR3 loop spans 16 amino acids. The germline V gene encodes CDR1 SGHRS and CDR2 YFSETQ. The ends lost 3 bases at V and 3 bases at J; junction bases unmatched: 8. The CDR3 nucleotides read TGCGCCAGCAGCTGGCCCGGGGGGTCACACACCGGGGAGCTGTTTTTT. Translating it yields CASSWPGGSHTGELFF.

The rearrangement links TRBV4-3 to TRBJ1-1; a possible D gene is TRBD1 (6 bases). Germline V gene sequence: CDR1 LGHNA, CDR2 YSLEER. This CDR3 has 15 residues. Trimming took off 3 bases at V and 4 bases at J, with 15 bases between the two ends. The CDR3 protein is CASSQAPRGGTEAFF. The DNA of the CDR3 is TGCGCCAGCAGCCAGGCCCCCAGGGGAGGCACTGAAGCTTTCTTT.

The chain employs TRBV7-6 and TRBJ2-1; D may be TRBD1 (6 bases). Germline CDR1 and CDR2: SGHVS and FNYEAQ. The V end was cut by 1 base, the J end by 5 bases, with 18 bases between. The CDR3 is made up of 17 amino acids. DNA of the CDR3: TGTGCCAGCAGCTTAGGACAGAACAGGGCCCCAAACAATGAGCAGTTCTTC. It encodes CASSLGQNRAPNNEQFF.

V usage is TRBV20-1 and J usage is TRBJ2-5; 8 bases line up with TRBD2. V shed 1 base and J 4 bases; nucleotides not matched to a gene: 8. CDR3 length equals 15 residues. Per germline, CDR1 DFQATT and CDR2 SNEGSKA (reference sequence). The CDR3 region is CSARVRGGARETQYF. In DNA, the CDR3 is TGCAGTGCTAGAGTTCGGGGGGGGGCCCGAGAGACCCAGTACTTC.

This clonotype was counted a few times. J is TRBJ2-3 and V is TRBV4-2; TRBD2 aligns across 10 bases. Germline V CDR1 and CDR2: LGHNA, YNFKEQ. The V segment lost 3 bases and the J segment 3 bases; nucleotides outside the gene matches: 6. The CDR3 runs 16 residues. The CDR3 coding sequence is TGTGCCAGCAGCCAGCCTACTAGCGGGGAGACAGATACGCAGTATTTT. The encoded protein is CASSQPTSGETDTQYF.

V and J are TRBV6-6 and TRBJ2-3; D unresolved. V was trimmed by 7 bases and J by 7 bases, leaving 9 bases between them. Germline V gene lookup returns CDR1 MNHNY and CDR2 SVGAGI (reference sequence). This CDR3 is built from 11 residues. Here the CDR3 DNA reads TGTGCCAGCACTTCCCAATATACGCAGTATTTT. Translated, it gives CASTSQYTQYF.

This clonotype was observed at least ten times. This chain connects TRBV3-1 to TRBJ2-1; D is uncertain. CDR1 and CDR2 from the germline V gene are LGHDT and YNNKEL (reference sequence). V gave up 0 bases and J gave up 5 bases, with 5 bases separating them. This CDR3 comprises 13 residues. The CDR3 spells CASSQDLNNEQFF. The CDR3 nucleotides read TGTGCCAGCAGCCAAGACTTGAACAATGAGCAGTTCTTC.

Many counts were recorded for this clonotype. CDR3 in DNA: TGCGCCAGCAGCGTGACAGGGAACATGAACACTGAAGCTTTCTTT. Translating it yields CASSVTGNMNTEAFF. The V and J genes are TRBV5-1 and TRBJ1-1, with TRBD1 matching 7 bases. Germline CDR1 reads SGHRS; CDR2 reads YFSETQ. The CDR3 covers 15 residues. The ends lost 4 bases at V and 0 bases at J; junction bases unmatched: 6.

This clonotype was counted ten times or more. This chain's CDR3 is CASSLLWTNEQYF. The CDR3 DNA reads as TGTGCCAGCAGCTTATTGTGGACTAACGAGCAGTACTTC. The chain is built from TRBV11-2 and TRBJ2-7; D perhaps matches TRBD2 (6 bases). V dropped 2 bases and J dropped 5 bases, with 10 bases sitting between them. The germline V gene has CDR1 SGHAT and CDR2 FQNNGV. This CDR3 spans 13 amino acids.

This clonotype was detected many times. The chain uses TRBV28 and TRBJ2-3; unclear D gene. CDR1 is MDHEN and CDR2 is SYDVKM in the germline V gene. V dropped 8 bases and J dropped 8 bases, with 14 bases sitting between them. This CDR3 has 12 residues. In DNA, the CDR3 is TGTGCCAGCCCCTCTCCGCACGGTACGCAGTATTTT. Translation: CASPSPHGTQYF.

This clonotype was counted ten times or more. The chain links TRBV5-1 to TRBJ1-1; the match to TRBD1 covers 9 bases. The CDR3 sequence is 17 residues long. Germline V lookup: CDR1 SGHRS, CDR2 YFSETQ. V was clipped by 4 bases and J by 6 bases; unmatched bases: 16. The CDR3: CASSPTTGTGSVAEAFF. DNA for the CDR3: TGCGCCAGCAGCCCGACGACCGGGACAGGGTCCGTCGCTGAAGCTTTCTTT.

The chain couples TRBV5-1 to TRBJ2-1; TRBD2 aligns across 14 bases. The CDR3 extends over 16 amino acids. CDR1 and CDR2 (germline): SGHRS, YFSETQ. V lost 1 base to trimming and J lost 12 bases; unmatched junction nucleotides: 9. The CDR3 here is CASSLLATSGGERQFF. Here the CDR3 DNA reads TGCGCCAGCAGCTTGCTGGCGACTAGCGGGGGGGAAAGGCAGTTCTTC.

This clonotype was seen a handful of times. The gene calls are TRBV6-5 and TRBJ2-1; D is perhaps TRBD2 (7 bases). This CDR3 contains 13 residues. Per germline, CDR1 MNHEY and CDR2 SVGAGI. Between the trimmed V and J ends, which lost 11 bases and 7 bases, there was a span of 18 bases. Written as DNA, the CDR3 is TGTGCCGCCCTTCGAGAGGGGGGGAATGAGCAGTTCTTC. It yields the protein CAALREGGNEQFF.

The chain links TRBV20-1 to TRBJ2-5; D not certain. The CDR3 is 12 amino acids. V gave up 3 bases and J gave up 5 bases, with 10 bases separating them. Germline assignment: CDR1 DFQATT and CDR2 SNEGSKA (reference sequence). This CDR3 reads CSARDVQETQYF. In DNA form, the CDR3 reads TGCAGTGCTAGGGATGTCCAGGAGACCCAGTACTTC.

For this clonotype: A much bigger clone sits one base away, suggesting this may be a read error. The chain links TRBV20-1 to TRBJ2-3; TRBD2 aligns across 7 bases. Germline lookup yields CDR1 DFQATT and CDR2 SNEGSKA (reference sequence). V trimming: 6 bases; J trimming: 4 bases; junction bases outside the gene matches: 10. The CDR3 covers 14 residues. DNA for the CDR3: TGCAGTGCCCCGGGGTGGGGGGGACCAGATACGCAGTATTTT. Translated: CSAPGWGGPDTQYF.

Many counts were recorded for this clonotype. The V call is TRBV5-1, the J call TRBJ1-5; TRBD1 matches 7 bases. The CDR3 is made up of 16 amino acids. Trimming at V came to 0 bases and at J to 6 bases, leaving 9 bases not matched to a gene. Per the germline V gene, CDR1 is SGHRS and CDR2 is YFSETQ. DNA of the CDR3: TGCGCCAGCAGCTTGGTTCCAGGGGGGCAAGGTCAGCCCCAGCATTTT. This sequence encodes CASSLVPGGQGQPQHF. Supplemented by reference TRBV5-1 and TRBJ1-5, the full variable domain reads KAGVTQTPRYLIKTRGQQVTLSCSPISGHRSVSWYQQTPGQGLQFLFEYFSETQRNKGNFPGRFSGRQFSNSRSEMNVSTLELGDSALYLCASSLVPGGQGQPQHFGDGTRLSIL.

This clonotype appeared many times. The chain uses TRBV6-1 and TRBJ1-5; 8 nucleotides align to TRBD1. The CDR3 spans 13 residues. After removal of 5 bases from V and 9 bases from J, the junction contained 6 bases not matched to a gene. The germline gives CDR1 MNHNS, CDR2 SASEGT. CDR3 in amino acids: CASSPDRVRPQHF. CDR3 bases: TGTGCCAGCAGTCCGGACAGGGTACGGCCCCAGCATTTT.

This clonotype was seen many times. The rearrangement links TRBV7-9 to TRBJ2-1; a weak D match, TRBD2 (5 bases). Germline V CDR1 and CDR2: SEHNR, FQNEAQ (reference sequence). Trimming shortened V by 1 base and J by 8 bases, and 15 bases separated the two germline ends. CDR3 length: 15 amino acids. The CDR3 loop reads CASSLESEAVDEQFF. Here the CDR3 DNA reads TGTGCCAGCAGCTTAGAAAGCGAAGCGGTGGATGAGCAGTTCTTC.

The table lists this clonotype with many counts. This chain joins TRBV7-2 and TRBJ2-3; 11 bases align to TRBD2. This CDR3 spans 16 amino acids. Germline V CDR1 and CDR2: SGHTA, FQGNSA. V was pared by 5 bases and J by 2 bases, with 6 bases of the junction left unmatched. The CDR3 bases are TGTGCCAGCAGCCTTCTAGCGGGGGGAGTCACAGATACGCAGTATTTT. This codes for CASSLLAGGVTDTQYF.